The 17 T cell receptor beta chains presented below share a single source sample, sequenced in a study of blood T cell repertoires in COVID-19. Sequenced by immunoSEQ multiplex PCR; TCRdb stores in-frame clones only, minus some. The sample yields about 120,000 clones, roughly three quarters seen once. Specimen: peripheral blood. These receptors were obtained from a human donor in a cohort sampled during active COVID-19.

The rearrangement joins TRBV4-2 to TRBJ1-2; no clear D gene. CDR3 length: 14 residues. Germline values: CDR1 LGHNA, CDR2 YNFKEQ. Trimming stripped 0 bases from V and 4 bases from J, with 9 bases between. CDR3 DNA sequence: TGTGCCAGCAGCCAAGATTTAAACGGCTATGGCTACACCTTC. It translates to CASSQDLNGYGYTF.

V and J are TRBV5-1 and TRBJ2-7, with D tentatively TRBD1 (5 bases). V was shortened by 0 bases and J by 2 bases, with 6 bases between the two germline ends. Germline V CDR1 and CDR2: SGHRS, YFSETQ. CDR3 size: 13 residues. CDR3 nucleotides: TGCGCCAGCAGCTTGGAACAGGCCTACGAGCAGTACTTC. This gives the protein CASSLEQAYEQYF.

The V and J genes are TRBV18 and TRBJ2-7; weak D call: TRBD2 (6 bases). The V end was cut by 2 bases, the J end by 6 bases, with 11 bases between. The CDR3 is 13 amino acids. Per germline, CDR1 KGHSH and CDR2 LQKENI. CDR3 loop: CASSPGPGAEQYF. The CDR3 DNA reads as TGTGCCAGCTCACCAGGTCCGGGAGCCGAGCAGTACTTC.

The chain combines TRBV12-5 with TRBJ2-7; 9 positions match TRBD1. The CDR3 contains 14 residues. V lost 2 bases to trimming and J lost 4 bases; unmatched junction nucleotides: 3. Per germline, CDR1 LGHNT and CDR2 FRNRAP. The CDR3 loop reads CASGLNRGLYEQYF. The CDR3 DNA follows: TGTGCTAGTGGTTTGAACAGGGGGCTGTACGAGCAGTACTTC.

The chain is built from TRBV11-3 and TRBJ2-7, with TRBD1 matching over 8 bases. CDR3 length: 14 amino acids. CDR1 SGHNT and CDR2 YENEEA come from the germline V gene. The J segment lost 6 bases and the V segment lost 0 bases, leaving 4 bases of the junction unmatched. In DNA form, the CDR3 reads TGTGCCAGCAGCTTAGATCCCAGGGGGCGCGAGCAGTACTTC. Translating gives CASSLDPRGREQYF.

The chain has TRBV6-1 and TRBJ1-4, with TRBD1 matching 9 bases. The CDR3 is 18 amino acids. Per the germline V gene, CDR1 is MNHNS and CDR2 is SASEGT. The V segment lost 2 bases and the J segment 8 bases; nucleotides outside the gene matches: 15. The CDR3 protein is CASSEIRDREKLEEKLFF. Written as DNA, the CDR3 is TGTGCCAGCAGTGAAATAAGGGACAGGGAGAAACTGGAGGAAAAACTGTTTTTT.

On this clone: A read error may account for a junction end that differs from germline. J is TRBJ2-5 and V is TRBV7-7, with TRBD1 identical over 8 bases. Per germline, CDR1 SSHAT and CDR2 FNYEAQ (reference sequence). The CDR3 has 16 amino acids. The CDR3, as DNA: TGTGCTAGCAGCTTTAAGGGCTCAGCAGGGGGCGAGACCCAGTACTTC. It is translated as CASSFKGSAGGETQYF. The entire variable domain, with the rest obtained from reference TRBV7-7 and TRBJ2-5, is as follows: GAGVSQSPRYKVTKRGQDVTLRCDPISSHATLYWYQQALGQGPEFLTYFNYEAQPDKSGLPSDRFSAERPEGSISTLTIQRTEQRDSAMYRCASSFKGSAGGETQYFGPGTRLLVL.

The gene calls are TRBV6-1 and TRBJ1-2, with a possible D match to TRBD1 (6 bases). The CDR3 runs to 13 residues. V shed 3 bases and J shed 6 bases, with 11 bases lying between them. Germline CDR1 MNHNS, CDR2 SASEGT. The CDR3 reads CASSDTGSDGYTF. CDR3 sequence (DNA): TGTGCCAGCAGTGATACAGGGAGCGATGGCTACACCTTC.

CDR3 coding DNA: TGCGCCAGCAGCTCCGCCGGGAACAAAGCTTTCTTT. This codes for CASSSAGNKAFF. The chain recombines TRBV5-1 with TRBJ1-1, with D unclear. Germline V gene lookup returns CDR1 SGHRS and CDR2 YFSETQ. This CDR3 spans 12 amino acids. Trimming pared 3 bases from V and 9 bases from J, leaving 12 bases between.

The chain recombines TRBV21-1 with TRBJ2-7; the listed D gene, TRBD1, was not tested against the DNA. TRBV21-1 is assigned pseudogene status. This CDR3 spans 14 amino acids. DNA for the CDR3: TGTGCCAGCAGCAAAGGAGACAGTCTGGCCGAGCAGTACTTC. Amino acids: CASSKGDSLAEQYF.

V and J are TRBV27 and TRBJ1-2, with TRBD1 matching over 7 bases. Trimming cost V 6 bases and J 4 bases; bases outside gene matches: 8. In germline, CDR1 is MNHEY, CDR2 SMNVEV (reference sequence). This CDR3 has 14 residues. The CDR3 reads CASRTQGPTYGYTF. As DNA, the CDR3 is TGTGCCAGCAGGACACAGGGGCCGACCTATGGCTACACCTTC.

The V call is TRBV11-3, the J call TRBJ2-7; the match to TRBD2 covers 9 bases. Germline lookup yields CDR1 SGHNT and CDR2 YENEEA. Unmatched junction bases numbered 12, after V lost 5 bases and J lost 7 bases. This CDR3 has 15 residues. The CDR3 region is CASSPLAGGPREQYF. The CDR3 DNA follows: TGTGCCAGCAGCCCCCTGGCGGGAGGGCCGAGAGAGCAGTACTTC. The whole variable domain, remainder taken from reference TRBV11-3 and TRBJ2-7, is EAGVVQSPRYKIIEKKQPVAFWCNPISGHNTLYWYLQNLGQGPELLIRYENEEAVDDSQLPKDRFSAERLKGVDSTLKIQPAELGDSAVYLCASSPLAGGPREQYFGPGTRLTVT.

The chain employs TRBV30 and TRBJ1-1; D call uncertain. This CDR3 is built from 12 residues. V lost 4 bases to trimming and J lost 3 bases, with 9 bases between them. From germline, CDR1 is GTSNPN and CDR2 SVGIG (reference sequence). The CDR3 DNA is TGTGCCTGGACTCTGGCGGACACTGAAGCTTTCTTT. It translates to CAWTLADTEAFF.

DNA of the CDR3: TGTGCCAGCAGTTCTGGACAGGGGGAATCGGGCACTGAAGCTTTCTTT. Translating gives CASSSGQGESGTEAFF. The chain is built from TRBV7-9 and TRBJ1-1, with 10 bases that match TRBD1. The J segment lost 4 bases and the V segment lost 6 bases, leaving 11 bases of the junction unmatched. CDR3 length: 16 amino acids. In germline, CDR1 is SEHNR, CDR2 FQNEAQ (reference sequence).

The chain combines TRBV24-1 with TRBJ1-3; D is perhaps TRBD1 (5 bases). The CDR3 covers 16 residues. V lost 4 bases, J lost 4 bases, and 16 bases lay in between. CDR1 is KGHDR, CDR2 SFDVKD, per germline. The CDR3 sequence: CATSDPAGSPGNTIYF. The CDR3 DNA reads as TGTGCCACCAGTGACCCAGCAGGGTCTCCCGGAAACACCATATATTTT.

The chain recombines TRBV3-1 (or the pseudogene TRBV3-2) with TRBJ2-7, with a weak D call TRBD1 (6 bases). V was shortened by 0 bases and J by 6 bases, with 18 bases between the two germline ends. This CDR3 spans 16 amino acids. CDR1 is LGHDT and CDR2 is YNNKEL in the germline V gene (reference sequence). The CDR3 nucleotides are TGTGCCAGCAGCCAAGATGTAGGACAGCTTGTTGTCGAGCAGTACTTC. Translated: CASSQDVGQLVVEQYF.

The CDR3 loop reads CASSTPPYEQYF. In DNA, the CDR3 is TGTGCCAGTAGTACCCCTCCCTACGAGCAGTACTTC. The rearrangement uses TRBV19 and TRBJ2-7; D unresolved. The CDR3 spans 12 residues. V lost 4 bases and J 2 bases, leaving 6 bases between the germline ends. CDR1 and CDR2 from the germline V gene are LNHDA and SQIVND (reference sequence). Using reference TRBV19 and TRBJ2-7 for the parts outside the CDR3, the full variable domain is DGGITQSPKYLFRKEGQNVTLSCEQNLNHDAMYWYRQDPGQGLRLIYYSQIVNDFQKGDIAEGYSVSREKKESFPLTVTSAQKNPTAFYLCASSTPPYEQYFGPGTRLTVT.